The clone carrying this T cell receptor (beta chain) was seen a few times. Ten immunoSEQ deep assay plates served to sequence unsorted PBMC DNA. TCRdb's copy holds only in-frame clones and misses some; the assay was immunoSEQ multiplex PCR. Of about 490,000 clones in the sample, 79% are singletons; the top ten hold 12%. The data belong to a study of shared clonotypes between healthy human individuals. CDR3 size: 14 residues. V was clipped by 1 base and J by 6 bases, with 13 bases between them. The germline V gene encodes CDR1 SGHTA and CDR2 FQGNSA. This receptor was taken from a middle-aged woman in good health. Some clones in this sample may be carry-over from other donors' samples. The specimen sequenced was PBMCs. The chain recombines TRBV7-2 with TRBJ2-7; no clear D. The CDR3 coding sequence is TGTGCCAGCAGCTTAGTGGGGATGCCGGCCGAGCAGTACTTC. It yields the protein CASSLVGMPAEQYF.